This T cell receptor (beta chain) stems from a study of CD8+ T cells in alopecia areata. Study-level points and caveats: Clonality exceeded that of normal scalp in lesional scalp, most notably in alopecia totalis/universalis.

Extracted RNA was reverse transcribed, and the resulting cDNA served as sequencing template. Sequenced by immunoSEQ multiplex PCR; TCRdb stores in-frame clones only, minus some. Of about 200,000 clones detected, around three fifths appear once; the ten largest clones hold about 5.3%. As concerns this clone: Its antigen is unknown.

The CDR3 totals 14 residues. The receptor was isolated from a human donor in good health. The sequenced sample was CD8+ T cells sorted from blood. The genes are TRBV21-1 and TRBJ2-5; the table names TRBD2, a call not compared with the DNA. TRBV21-1 has pseudogene status. The CDR3 sequence is CASSKGGTTETQYF. Here the CDR3 DNA reads TGTGCCAGCAGCAAAGGGGGGACTACTGAGACCCAGTACTTC.